This is a list of T cell receptor beta chains from one sample in a study of blood T cells in healthy people across ages. Using its own MiXCR run on the 5' RACE reads, TCRdb lists one record per CDR3 protein. The table has hundreds of thousands of distinct CDR3 sequences, roughly 64% seen once. The sequencing input was blood. These receptors were obtained from a man aged 30 to 39 in good health. CDR3s include the opening cysteine and the closing phenylalanine or tryptophan. The order of the fields is J gene, D gene, clone size, V gene, CDR3 DNA, CDR3 protein. D genes are given only for firm matches. Only some rows state a clone size, as once, few, many or a class for expanded clones.

TRBJ2-3 TRBD2 once TRBV30 TGTGCCTGGAGTGAGGGACTAGTATCCACAGATACGCAGTATTTT CAWSEGLVSTDTQYF
TRBJ2-3 TRBD2 few TRBV10-3 TGTGCCATCAGTGAGTCGCGGCGGGAGTTTGTTGGTACGCAGTATTTT CAISESRREFVGTQYF
TRBJ2-6 NA NA TRBV4-2 TGTGCCAGCAGCCAAGTGGCCGGGACAGGGGCCAACGTCCTGACTTTC CASSQVAGTGANVLTF
TRBJ2-7 NA NA TRBV18 TGTGCCAGCTCATCCCGGGACCTAGAAAACCTTTACTACGAGCAGTACTTC CASSSRDLENLYYEQYF
TRBJ2-4 NA few TRBV7-2 TGTGCCAGCAGCCAGGGACCCAACTCGGACATTCAGTACTTC CASSQGPNSDIQYF
TRBJ1-2 NA NA TRBV6-1 TGTGCCAGCAGTGAACCGGGACACCTCAAGGAAGGCTACACCTTC CASSEPGHLKEGYTF
TRBJ2-1 TRBD2 NA TRBV7-2 TGTGCCAGCAGCTCGCGAGCGGGGCATAATGAGCAGTTCTTC CASSSRAGHNEQFF
TRBJ2-7 TRBD2 NA TRBV7-2 TGTGCCAGCAGCTTCGCCGGGACTAGAAAGTACGAGCAGTACTTC CASSFAGTRKYEQYF
TRBJ2-5 NA NA TRBV29-1 TGCAGCGCAGGGCATAGTGAAGAGACCCAGTACTTC CSAGHSEETQYF
TRBJ1-2 NA once TRBV20-1 TGCAGTGCTAGAGGAGGGACGGAGGGTAACTATGGCTACACCTTC CSARGGTEGNYGYTF
TRBJ2-1 NA once TRBV28 TGTGCCAGCAGTTCATCAACCGGCTTTGGCAGCATAAACAATGAGCAGTTCTTC CASSSSTGFGSINNEQFF
TRBJ1-2 NA NA TRBV5-1 TGCGCCAGCAGCTCCCAGGAGGGTGGCTACACCTTC CASSSQEGGYTF
TRBJ1-5 NA NA TRBV20-1 TGCAGTGCTGGAGACAGCTATCAGCCCCAGCATTTT CSAGDSYQPQHF
TRBJ2-7 NA NA TRBV9 TGTGCCAGCAGTCAGGGAGGACCAGGTCTCTCCGAGCAGTACTTC CASSQGGPGLSEQYF
TRBJ2-7 TRBD2 NA TRBV20-1 TGCAGTGCTACTAGCGGGAGACAGGACGAGCAGTACTTC CSATSGRQDEQYF
TRBJ2-5 NA NA TRBV7-9 TGTGCCAGCAGCCAGGGACGCGTGGGACACAATGAGCAGTACTTC CASSQGRVGHNEQYF
TRBJ1-2 NA few TRBV7-2 TGTGCCAGCACCCCTCCCGGAGCTAACTATGGCTACACCTTC CASTPPGANYGYTF
TRBJ2-5 NA NA TRBV11-2 TGTGCCAGCAGCCACCGGGACAAGCGACAAGAGACCCAGTACTTC CASSHRDKRQETQYF
TRBJ2-5 NA NA TRBV10-3 TGTGCCATCAGTGAGGGGCAGATCCAAGAGACCCAGTACTTC CAISEGQIQETQYF
TRBJ2-5 NA few TRBV5-5 TGTGCCAGCAGCCTGATGAGGGGGTCGCAAGAGACCCAGTACTTC CASSLMRGSQETQYF
TRBJ2-1 TRBD2 NA TRBV2 TGTGCCAGCATTGGGACTAGCGGGGCGGCGCAGTTCTTC CASIGTSGAAQFF
TRBJ1-1 NA NA TRBV10-3 TGTGCCATCAGTAGCGGGGGGTACACTGAAGCTTTCTTT CAISSGGYTEAFF
TRBJ2-2 NA NA TRBV11-1 TGTGCCAGCAGCCGAAGACAGATAAGGGACACCGGGGAGCTGTTTTTT CASSRRQIRDTGELFF
TRBJ2-1 NA NA TRBV2 TGTGCCAGCAGTGAGGGGGTCATCCGGGGGAATGAGCAGTTCTTC CASSEGVIRGNEQFF
TRBJ2-7 NA NA TRBV5-5 TGTGCCAGCAGCCCGGCATCGGGGCCCGGAAGCTCCTACGAGCAGTACTTC CASSPASGPGSSYEQYF
TRBJ2-7 TRBD1 once TRBV7-2 TGTGCCAGCAGCTATGGGACAGGGGCGAGCTCCTACGAGCAGTACTTC CASSYGTGASSYEQYF
TRBJ2-1 NA NA TRBV7-9 TGTGCCAGCAGCCTTTCCCTAGGCGGGGAGATTTACAATGAGCAGTTCTTC CASSLSLGGEIYNEQFF
TRBJ1-2 NA NA TRBV5-1 TGCGCCAGCAGCTGGGGGGATAACAGGGTTCGGGGCTACACCTTC CASSWGDNRVRGYTF
TRBJ2-3 TRBD2 NA TRBV4-2 TGTGCCAGCAGCCAGGGACTAGCGCCTATGGGGCGCACAGATACGCAGTATTTT CASSQGLAPMGRTDTQYF
TRBJ2-1 TRBD2 NA TRBV2 TGTGCCAGCAGGTATAGCGGGGGGGCACCTGAGCAGTTCTTC CASRYSGGAPEQFF
TRBJ2-1 NA NA TRBV6-2/TRBV6-3 TGTGCCAGCCTCAAAGAGGGCCATTCCAATGAGCAGTTCTTC CASLKEGHSNEQFF
TRBJ2-5 TRBD1 once TRBV27 TGTGCCAGCTCTGAGGAACAAGGGACAGGTCAAGAGACCCAGTACTTC CASSEEQGTGQETQYF
TRBJ2-3 NA NA TRBV12-3/TRBV12-4 TGTGCCAGCAGTTTAAGGCCGATACTCACAGATACGCAGTATTTT CASSLRPILTDTQYF
TRBJ2-1 NA few TRBV7-2 TGTGCCAGCAGCCGTTATATACTATCAAACAATGAGCAGTTCTTC CASSRYILSNNEQFF
TRBJ2-1 TRBD1 NA TRBV5-1 TGCGCCAGCAGCTTCCTAGGGGGCAGGAACAATGAGCAGTTCTTC CASSFLGGRNNEQFF
TRBJ2-1 TRBD2 NA TRBV30 TGTGCCTGGAGCATAGCGGGGAGCTCCTACAATGAGCAGTTCTTC CAWSIAGSSYNEQFF
TRBJ2-1 NA once TRBV7-9 TGTGCCAGCAGCTTATCGATAAATGAGCAGTTCTTC CASSLSINEQFF
TRBJ2-1 NA few TRBV28 TGTGCCATCGTAAACAGAGGGGACCACAATGAGCAGTTCTTC CAIVNRGDHNEQFF
TRBJ2-7 TRBD2 few TRBV20-1 TGCAGTGCTAATCCGTCTAGCGGAATCTACGAGCAGTACTTC CSANPSSGIYEQYF
TRBJ2-1 NA NA TRBV6-5 TGTGCCAGCAGTTCTAGGCCGCGCCCCTACAATGAGCAGTTCTTC CASSSRPRPYNEQFF
TRBJ2-5 NA NA TRBV7-2 TGTGCCAGCAGCAAAGGGGGGAAAGAGACCCAGTACTTC CASSKGGKETQYF
TRBJ2-7 NA NA TRBV27 TGTGCCAGCAGTTCCCCGGCCGGGGGCTCCTACAATGAGCAGTACTTC CASSSPAGGSYNEQYF
TRBJ2-3 NA NA TRBV6-2/TRBV6-3 TGTGCCACCAGAGGGGCGGACACAGATGCGCAGTATTTT CATRGADTDAQYF
TRBJ1-1 NA NA TRBV29-1 TGCAGCGTTGCGGCTTCTAACACTGAAGCTTTCTTT CSVAASNTEAFF
TRBJ1-6 NA many TRBV7-2 TGTGCCAGCAGCTCCTTAAACAATTCACCCCTCCACTTT CASSSLNNSPLHF
TRBJ1-5 NA once TRBV20-1 TGCAGTGCTAGACCCCCCCTCAAACAGGGACTAAGACAGCCCCAGCATTTT CSARPPLKQGLRQPQHF
TRBJ2-2 NA NA TRBV10-3 TGTGCCATCAGTGGGGGGACCGTCACCGGGGAGCTGTTTTTT CAISGGTVTGELFF
TRBJ2-3 NA NA TRBV6-6 TGTGCCAGCAGTCCGTTCCCTCGACAGCTGGCTAAAGATACGCAGTATTTT CASSPFPRQLAKDTQYF
TRBJ1-1 NA NA TRBV10-1 TGCGCCAGCAGTGAGGCCGGAGTGGCTTTCTTT CASSEAGVAFF
TRBJ2-7 TRBD2 NA TRBV9 TGTGCCAGCAGCCCCGGACTAGCGCATCTGAATTCCTACGAGCAGTACTTC CASSPGLAHLNSYEQYF